The text below deals with one T cell receptor (beta chain). As yet, its antigen is unknown. This sample's time point: pretreatment peripheral blood. Patients suffered from locally advanced or metastatic urothelial carcinoma. This entry belongs to a study of PD-L1 blockade in urothelial cancer. Points from the study as a whole: At the 3-week point, tumor-associated blood clones expanded more in durable-benefit patients. Lower than median blood TCR clonality before treatment predicted better survival.

Some clones are missing from TCRdb's copy, which holds only in-frame ones; the method was immunoSEQ multiplex PCR. The sample records around 130,000 clones, approximately 84% being singletons. Looked up from germline, CDR1 is LNHNV and CDR2 is YYDKDF (reference sequence). The CDR3 runs 16 residues. The ends were cut back, 1 base at V and 4 bases at J, with 14 bases in the middle. The chain joins TRBV15 to TRBJ1-3; D not resolved. The source is a man in his fifties or sixties with urothelial cancer. Sample: PBMCs, taken around atezolizumab (anti-PD-L1) treatment. The CDR3 loop is CATSRVGRGRGNTIYF. In nucleotides, the CDR3 is TGTGCCACCAGCAGAGTAGGTCGAGGGCGAGGAAACACCATATATTTT.